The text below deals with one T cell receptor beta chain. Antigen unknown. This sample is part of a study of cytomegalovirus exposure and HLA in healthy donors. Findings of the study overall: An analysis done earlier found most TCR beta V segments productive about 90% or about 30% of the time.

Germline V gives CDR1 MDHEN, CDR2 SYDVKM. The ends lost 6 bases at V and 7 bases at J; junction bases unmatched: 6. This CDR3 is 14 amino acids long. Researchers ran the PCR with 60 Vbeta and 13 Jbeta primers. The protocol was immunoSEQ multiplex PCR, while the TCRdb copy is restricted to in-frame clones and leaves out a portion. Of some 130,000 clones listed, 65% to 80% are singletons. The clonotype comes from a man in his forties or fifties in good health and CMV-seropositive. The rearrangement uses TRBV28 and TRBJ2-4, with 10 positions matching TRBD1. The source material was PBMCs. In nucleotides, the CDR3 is TGTGCCAGCAGAGGACAGGGGGTTTGGAACATTCAGTACTTC. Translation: CASRGQGVWNIQYF. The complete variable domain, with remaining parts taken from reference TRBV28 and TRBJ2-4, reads DVKVTQSSRYLVKRTGEKVFLECVQDMDHENMFWYRQDPGLGLRLIYFSYDVKMKEKGDIPEGYSVSREKKERFSLILESASTNQTSMYLCASRGQGVWNIQYFGAGTRLSVL.